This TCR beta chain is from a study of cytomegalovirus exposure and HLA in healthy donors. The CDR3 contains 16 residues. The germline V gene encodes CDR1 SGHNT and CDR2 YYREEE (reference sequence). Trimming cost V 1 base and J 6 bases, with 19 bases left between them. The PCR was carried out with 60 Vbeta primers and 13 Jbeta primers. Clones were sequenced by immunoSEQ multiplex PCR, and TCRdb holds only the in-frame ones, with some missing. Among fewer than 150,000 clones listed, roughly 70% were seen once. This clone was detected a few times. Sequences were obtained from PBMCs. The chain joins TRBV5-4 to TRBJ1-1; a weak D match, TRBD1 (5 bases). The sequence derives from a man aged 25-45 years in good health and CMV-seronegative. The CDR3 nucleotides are TGTGCCAGCAGCTTGCGACTTGGGGGACTTTACTCTGAAGCTTTCTTT. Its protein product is CASSLRLGGLYSEAFF.